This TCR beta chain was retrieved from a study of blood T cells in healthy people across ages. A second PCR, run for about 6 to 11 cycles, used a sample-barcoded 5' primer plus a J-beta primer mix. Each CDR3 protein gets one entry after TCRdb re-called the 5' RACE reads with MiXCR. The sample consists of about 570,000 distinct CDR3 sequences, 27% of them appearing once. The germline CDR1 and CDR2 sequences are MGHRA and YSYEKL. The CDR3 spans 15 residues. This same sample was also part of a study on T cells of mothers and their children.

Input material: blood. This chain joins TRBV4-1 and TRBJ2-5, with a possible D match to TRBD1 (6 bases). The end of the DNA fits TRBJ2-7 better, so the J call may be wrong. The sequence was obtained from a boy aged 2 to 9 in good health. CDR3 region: CASSQTTGSNYEQYF. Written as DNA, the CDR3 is TGCGCCAGCAGCCAAACTACAGGGTCAAACTACGAGCAGTACTTC.